A selection of T cell receptor beta chains follows, all from one sample in a study of T cells in Graves' hyperthyroidism and ophthalmopathy. TCRdb reprocessed the multiplex PCR reads via MiXCR and lists one record per CDR3 protein. The sample records about 360,000 distinct CDR3 sequences, 13% being singletons. The source material was blood. The receptors originated from a woman aged 18-29 years with Graves' hyperthyroidism. Both conserved end residues are part of each CDR3. D genes are given only for firm matches. Clone size is stated in some rows and not others, as once, few, many or a class when expanded.

>few|TRBJ2-7|TRBV27|NA
CASSPRGREIKEQYF
TGTGCCAGCAGTCCCCGGGGCAGGGAGATAAAAGAGCAGTACTTC
>few|TRBJ1-4|TRBV16|TRBD1
CASSPTGENEKLFF
TGTGCCAGCAGCCCGACAGGGGAAAATGAAAAACTGTTTTTT
>many|TRBJ1-6|TRBV13|NA
CASSLGPGTRNSPLHF
TGTGCCAGCAGCTTAGGCCCAGGGACGAGGAATTCACCCCTCCACTTT
>many|TRBJ1-1|TRBV3-1|NA
CASSPTRVNTEAFF
TGTGCCAGCAGCCCAACCAGGGTCAACACTGAAGCTTTCTTT
>many|TRBJ2-7|TRBV6-1|NA
CASSGRGRREQYF
TGTGCCAGCAGCGGACGGGGGCGGCGCGAGCAGTACTTC
>many|TRBJ1-4|TRBV20-1|TRBD1
CSAAQGARTNEKLFF
TGCAGTGCTGCTCAGGGGGCGCGGACTAATGAAAAACTGTTTTTT
>few|TRBJ2-2|TRBV6-1|TRBD1
CATLAGRTGHGELFF
TGTGCCACCCTCGCGGGACGGACAGGGCACGGGGAGCTGTTTTTT
>few|TRBJ2-1|TRBV14|TRBD2
CASSQWLLASYNEQFF
TGTGCCAGCAGCCAATGGCTACTAGCGTCTTACAATGAGCAGTTCTTC
>NA|TRBJ2-5|TRBV30|NA
CAWSQAQETQYF
TGTGCCTGGAGTCAGGCCCAAGAGACCCAGTACTTC
>many|TRBJ2-7|TRBV28|NA
CASTPPGAVQAYEQYF
TGTGCCAGCACTCCCCCCGGGGCGGTACAAGCCTACGAGCAGTACTTC
>many|TRBJ2-3|TRBV5-8|TRBD1
CASSLAQGTDTQYF
TGTGCCAGCAGCTTGGCACAGGGGACAGATACGCAGTATTTT
>NA|TRBJ2-1|TRBV20-1|NA
CSAREPPNEQFF
TGCAGTGCTAGAGAACCGCCCAATGAGCAGTTCTTC
>few|TRBJ1-4|TRBV7-9|NA
CASSLALGSGEKLFF
TGTGCCAGCAGCTTAGCTCTGGGGTCGGGTGAAAAACTGTTTTTT
>few|TRBJ1-1|TRBV5-6|NA
CASSFFSLNTEAFF
TGTGCCAGCAGCTTTTTCAGTCTGAACACTGAAGCTTTCTTT
>many|TRBJ2-5|TRBV18|TRBD1
CASSQGTGQETQYF
TGTGCCAGCTCACAGGGGACAGGTCAAGAGACCCAGTACTTC
>NA|TRBJ1-3|TRBV28|TRBD1
CASSQIRLDRGDGNTIYF
TGTGCCAGCAGTCAGATCCGACTCGACAGGGGAGATGGAAACACCATATATTTT
>many|TRBJ1-6|TRBV6-1|TRBD1
CASSEVGQVGSYNSPLHF
TGTGCCAGCAGTGAAGTGGGACAGGTCGGCTCCTATAATTCACCCCTCCACTTT
>many|TRBJ1-2|TRBV6-1|NA
CASISHLNYGYTF
TGTGCCAGCATCTCTCACCTCAACTATGGCTACACCTTC
>many|TRBJ2-1|TRBV12-3/TRBV12-4|NA
CASSPSGFRGEQFF
TGTGCCAGCAGTCCAAGCGGGTTTAGGGGTGAGCAGTTCTTC
>few|TRBJ2-1|TRBV6-1|TRBD2
CASSQRPEREKFF
TGTGCCAGCAGTCAGAGACCAGAGCGGGAGAAGTTCTTC
>few|TRBJ2-1|TRBV20-1|TRBD2
CSAGLAESSYNEQFF
TGCAGTGCAGGACTAGCGGAGAGCTCCTACAATGAGCAGTTCTTC
>many|TRBJ2-1|TRBV30|NA
CAWSVLNGNEQFF
TGTGCCTGGAGTGTACTGAATGGCAATGAGCAGTTCTTC
>many|TRBJ1-1|TRBV5-6|NA
CASSLAGAPYTEAFF
TGTGCCAGCAGCTTGGCAGGGGCTCCCTACACTGAAGCTTTCTTT
>many|TRBJ2-7|TRBV28|NA
CASSFSVPGLRDEQYF
TGTGCCAGCAGTTTTTCCGTACCGGGTCTACGGGACGAGCAGTACTTC
>many|TRBJ2-7|TRBV13|TRBD2
CASSLGLAGGNVYEQYF
TGTGCCAGCAGCTTAGGGCTAGCGGGGGGAAACGTCTACGAGCAGTACTTC
>many|TRBJ2-7|TRBV24-1|TRBD1
CATSDPGQGTYEQYF
TGTGCCACCAGTGACCCCGGACAGGGGACGTACGAGCAGTACTTC
>many|TRBJ1-1|TRBV6-2/TRBV6-3|NA
CASSSFTSSTEAFF
TGTGCCAGCAGTTCTTTTACGTCTAGCACTGAAGCTTTCTTT
>many|TRBJ2-6|TRBV28|NA
CASSPQFSSGANVLTF
TGTGCCAGCAGTCCCCAGTTCAGCTCTGGGGCCAACGTCCTGACTTTC
>many|TRBJ1-3|TRBV20-1|NA
CSAPATAGARNTIYF
TGCAGTGCTCCAGCTACAGCGGGGGCCAGGAACACCATATATTTT
>many|TRBJ2-3|TRBV6-1|TRBD1
CASSEAGGTGGDTQYF
TGTGCCAGCAGTGAAGCGGGGGGGACAGGGGGAGATACGCAGTATTTT
>many|TRBJ1-2|TRBV14|NA
CASSPTRLLGYTF
TGTGCCAGCAGCCCAACCAGGTTACTAGGCTACACCTTC
>many|TRBJ2-3|TRBV28|TRBD2
CASSTWTSSPRDTQYF
TGTGCCAGCAGTACCTGGACTAGCAGTCCGCGAGATACGCAGTATTTT
>many|TRBJ2-1|TRBV20-1|TRBD2
CSSSSGAGNEQFF
TGCAGTTCCTCTAGCGGGGCGGGGAATGAGCAGTTCTTC
>many|TRBJ2-3|TRBV3-1|NA
CASSQMGTGVPDTQYF
TGTGCCAGCAGCCAAATGGGAACGGGAGTCCCAGATACGCAGTATTTT
>many|TRBJ2-2|TRBV5-1|TRBD2
CASSPGTNPGIGELFF
TGCGCCAGCAGCCCCGGGACTAACCCGGGCATCGGGGAGCTGTTTTTT
>many|TRBJ2-2|TRBV5-1|NA
CASSPGRLPNTGELFF
TGCGCCAGCAGCCCAGGGAGACTACCGAACACCGGGGAGCTGTTTTTT
>many|TRBJ2-5|TRBV6-1|TRBD1
CASVTGDRETQYF
TGTGCCAGCGTGACAGGGGACAGGGAGACCCAGTACTTC
>many|TRBJ2-3|TRBV18|NA
CASSPPGENTQYF
TGTGCCAGCTCACCACCGGGGGAAAATACGCAGTATTTT
>many|TRBJ2-5|TRBV5-1|TRBD1
CASSSTGEETQYF
TGCGCCAGCAGCTCGACAGGGGAAGAGACCCAGTACTTC
>NA|TRBJ1-2|TRBV7-2|NA
CASSTSDKYGYTF
TGTGCCAGCAGCACTTCGGACAAGTACGGCTACACCTTC
>NA|TRBJ2-3|TRBV6-5|NA
CASSYSPQRDTQYF
TGTGCCAGCAGTTACTCCCCGCAGCGAGATACGCAGTATTTT
>NA|TRBJ1-4|TRBV25-1|NA
CASSEGGGEKLFF
TGTGCCAGCAGTGAAGGGGGCGGTGAAAAACTGTTTTTT
>many|TRBJ1-1|TRBV6-1|NA
CASSSRGGRDTEAFF
TGTGCCAGCAGTTCTAGGGGGGGAAGGGACACTGAAGCTTTCTTT
>many|TRBJ1-2|TRBV27|NA
CASSLWAAAGAGGYTF
TGTGCCAGCAGTTTATGGGCGGCGGCAGGGGCAGGTGGCTACACCTTC
>NA|TRBJ2-3|TRBV18|NA
CASSPVAFTDTQYF
TGTGCCAGCTCACCAGTGGCCTTCACAGATACGCAGTATTTT